The clone carrying this TCR beta chain was counted a few times. What it binds is unknown. The record originates from a study of T-cell memory formation after mild COVID-19. TCRdb independently ran MiXCR on the 5' RACE reads; one entry per CDR3 protein. The sample lists over 400,000 distinct CDR3 sequences; less than 25% were seen once. Study-level findings and limits: Some clones that responded turned up in pre-infection memory, which suggests that cross-reactive memory joined in. Second-wave clones that peaked on day 37 lacked confirmed SARS-CoV-2 specificity.

Material: PBMCs or a T cell subset sorted from them (not recorded which). This clonotype was sampled from an adult woman who had mild COVID-19 (a few samples of this study predate the infection). Cell type and time point are not known.

CDR3 bases: TGTGCCAGCAGCTTAGGGAGGGGACAGGGTGTTGAAAAACTGTTTTTT. It is translated as CASSLGRGQGVEKLFF. The genes are TRBV7-2 and TRBJ1-4; 9 positions agree with TRBD1. Trimming cost V 1 base and J 7 bases; bases outside gene matches: 7. The CDR3 has 16 residues. Germline CDR1 and CDR2: SGHTA and FQGNSA.